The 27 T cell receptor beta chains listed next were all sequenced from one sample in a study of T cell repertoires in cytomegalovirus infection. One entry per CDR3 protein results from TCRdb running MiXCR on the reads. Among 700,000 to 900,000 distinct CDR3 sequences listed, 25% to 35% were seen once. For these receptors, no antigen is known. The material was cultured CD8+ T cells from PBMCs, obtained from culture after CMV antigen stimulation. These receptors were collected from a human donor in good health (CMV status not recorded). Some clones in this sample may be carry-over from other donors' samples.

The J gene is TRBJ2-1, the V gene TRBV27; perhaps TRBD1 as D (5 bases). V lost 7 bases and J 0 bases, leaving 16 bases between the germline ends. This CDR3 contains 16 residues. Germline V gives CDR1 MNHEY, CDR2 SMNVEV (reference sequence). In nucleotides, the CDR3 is TGTGCCAGCACTCTATCTAGGGGAAGCTCCTACAATGAGCAGTTCTTC. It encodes CASTLSRGSSYNEQFF.

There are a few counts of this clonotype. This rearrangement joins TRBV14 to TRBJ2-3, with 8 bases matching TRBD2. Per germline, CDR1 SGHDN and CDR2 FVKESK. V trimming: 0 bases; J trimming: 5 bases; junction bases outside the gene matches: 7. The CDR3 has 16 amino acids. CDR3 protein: CASSQDIGGARDTQYF. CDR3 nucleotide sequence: TGTGCCAGCAGCCAAGATATCGGGGGGGCACGAGATACGCAGTATTTT.

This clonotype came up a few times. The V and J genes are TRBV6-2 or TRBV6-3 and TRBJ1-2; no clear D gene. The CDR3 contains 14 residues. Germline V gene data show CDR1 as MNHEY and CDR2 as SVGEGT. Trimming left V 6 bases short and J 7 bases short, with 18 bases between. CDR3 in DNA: TGTGCCAGCAGCCACCGTGGAGATGCGGGTGGCTACACCTTC. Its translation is CASSHRGDAGGYTF.

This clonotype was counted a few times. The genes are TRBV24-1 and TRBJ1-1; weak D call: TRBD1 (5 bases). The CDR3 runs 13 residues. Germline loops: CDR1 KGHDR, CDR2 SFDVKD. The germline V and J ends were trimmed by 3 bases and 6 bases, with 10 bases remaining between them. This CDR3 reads CATSDRQGSEAFF. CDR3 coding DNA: TGTGCCACCAGTGATAGGCAGGGCTCTGAAGCTTTCTTT.

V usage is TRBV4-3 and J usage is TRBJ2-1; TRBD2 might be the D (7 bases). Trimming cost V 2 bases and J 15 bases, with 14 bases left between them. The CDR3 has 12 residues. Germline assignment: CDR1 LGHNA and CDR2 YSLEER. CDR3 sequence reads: CASSQQGTTRFF. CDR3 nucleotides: TGCGCCAGCAGCCAACAGGGGACTACACGGTTCTTC.

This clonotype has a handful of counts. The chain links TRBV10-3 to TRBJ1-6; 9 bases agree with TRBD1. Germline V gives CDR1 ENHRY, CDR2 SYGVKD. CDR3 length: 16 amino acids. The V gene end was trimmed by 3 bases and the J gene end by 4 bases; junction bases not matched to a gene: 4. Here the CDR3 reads CAISDPGQGYNSPLHF. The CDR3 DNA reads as TGTGCCATCAGTGATCCGGGACAGGGTTATAATTCACCCCTCCACTTT.

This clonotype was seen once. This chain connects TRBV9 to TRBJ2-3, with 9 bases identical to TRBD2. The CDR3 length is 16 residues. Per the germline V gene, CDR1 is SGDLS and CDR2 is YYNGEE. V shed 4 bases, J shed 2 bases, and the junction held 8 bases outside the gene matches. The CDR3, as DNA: TGTGCCAGCAGCCCCGCGGGGGGGATTACCACAGATACGCAGTATTTT. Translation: CASSPAGGITTDTQYF.

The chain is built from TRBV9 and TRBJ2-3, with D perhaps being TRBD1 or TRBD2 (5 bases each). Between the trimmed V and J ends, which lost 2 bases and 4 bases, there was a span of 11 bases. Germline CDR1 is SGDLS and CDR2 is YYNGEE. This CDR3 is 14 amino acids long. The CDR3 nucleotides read TGTGCCAGCAGCGTCCGAGGGGAAGCAGATACGCAGTATTTT. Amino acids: CASSVRGEADTQYF.

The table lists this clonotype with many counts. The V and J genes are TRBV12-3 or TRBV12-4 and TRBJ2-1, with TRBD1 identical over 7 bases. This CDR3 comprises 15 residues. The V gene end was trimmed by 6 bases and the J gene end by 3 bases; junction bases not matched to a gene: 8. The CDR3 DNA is TGTGCCAGCAGACTAGGGACAGACATCTACAATGAGCAGTTCTTC. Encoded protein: CASRLGTDIYNEQFF.

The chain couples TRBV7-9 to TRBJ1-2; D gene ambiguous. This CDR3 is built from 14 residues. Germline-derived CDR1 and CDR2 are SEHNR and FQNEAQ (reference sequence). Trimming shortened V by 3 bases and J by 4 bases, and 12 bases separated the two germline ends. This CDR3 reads CASSFVAMGYGYTF. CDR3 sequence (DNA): TGTGCCAGCAGCTTCGTCGCGATGGGCTATGGCTACACCTTC.

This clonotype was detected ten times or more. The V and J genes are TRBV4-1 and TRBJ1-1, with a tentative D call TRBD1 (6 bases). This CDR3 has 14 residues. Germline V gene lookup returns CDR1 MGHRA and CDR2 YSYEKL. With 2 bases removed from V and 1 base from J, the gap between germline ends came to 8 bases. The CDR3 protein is CASSQRTANTEAFF. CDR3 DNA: TGCGCCAGCAGCCAAAGGACAGCGAACACTGAAGCTTTCTTT.

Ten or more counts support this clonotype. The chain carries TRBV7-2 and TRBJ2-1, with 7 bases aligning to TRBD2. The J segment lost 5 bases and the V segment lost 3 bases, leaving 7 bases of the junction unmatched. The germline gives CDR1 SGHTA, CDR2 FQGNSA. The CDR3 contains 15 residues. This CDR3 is CASSFGGVADNEQFF. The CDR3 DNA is TGTGCCAGCAGCTTTGGGGGGGTAGCCGACAATGAGCAGTTCTTC.

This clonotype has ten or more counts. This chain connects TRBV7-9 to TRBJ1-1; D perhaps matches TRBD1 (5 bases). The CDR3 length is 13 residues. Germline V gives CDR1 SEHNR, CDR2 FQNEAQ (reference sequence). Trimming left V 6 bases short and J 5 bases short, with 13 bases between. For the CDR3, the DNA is TGTGCCAGCAGACCAGGGATTCGGACTGAAGCTTTCTTT. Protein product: CASRPGIRTEAFF.

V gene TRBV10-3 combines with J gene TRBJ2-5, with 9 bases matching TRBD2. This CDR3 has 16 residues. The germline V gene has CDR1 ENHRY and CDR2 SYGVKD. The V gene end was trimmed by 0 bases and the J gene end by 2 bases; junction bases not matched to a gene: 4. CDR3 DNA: TGTGCCATCAGTGAGTCGATGGCGGGGGGGCAAGAGACCCAGTACTTC. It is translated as CAISESMAGGQETQYF.

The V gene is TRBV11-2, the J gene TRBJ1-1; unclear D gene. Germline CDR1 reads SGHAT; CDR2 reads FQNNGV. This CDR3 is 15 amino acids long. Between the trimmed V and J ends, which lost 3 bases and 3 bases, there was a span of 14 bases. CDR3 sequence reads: CASSLKTGSDTEAFF. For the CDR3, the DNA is TGTGCCAGCAGCTTGAAGACTGGTAGTGACACTGAAGCTTTCTTT.

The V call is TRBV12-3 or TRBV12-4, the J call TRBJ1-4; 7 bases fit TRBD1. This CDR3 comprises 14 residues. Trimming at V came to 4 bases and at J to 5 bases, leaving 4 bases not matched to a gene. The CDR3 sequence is CASSSRGKNEKLFF. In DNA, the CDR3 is TGTGCCAGCAGTTCCAGGGGGAAGAATGAAAAACTGTTTTTT.

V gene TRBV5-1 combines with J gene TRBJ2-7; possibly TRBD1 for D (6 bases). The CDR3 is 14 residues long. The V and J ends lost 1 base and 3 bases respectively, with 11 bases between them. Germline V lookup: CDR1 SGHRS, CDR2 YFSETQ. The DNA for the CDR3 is TGCGCCAGCAGCTTGTACGGACAGAGCTACGAGCAGTACGTC. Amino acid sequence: CASSLYGQSYEQYV.

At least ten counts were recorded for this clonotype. The CDR3 sequence: CASSSGLADTYNEQFF. CDR3 in DNA: TGTGCCAGCAGCTCAGGACTAGCGGACACCTACAATGAGCAGTTCTTC. V gene TRBV7-6 combines with J gene TRBJ2-1, with 10 nucleotides matching TRBD2. With V trimmed by 4 bases and J by 2 bases, 5 bases remained unmatched. This CDR3 is built from 16 residues. From germline, CDR1 is SGHVS and CDR2 FNYEAQ.

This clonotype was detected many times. The CDR3 here is CASSYSPTTNEKLFF. The CDR3 coding sequence is TGTGCCAGCAGTTATAGCCCCACAACTAATGAAAAACTGTTTTTT. The rearrangement links TRBV12-3 or TRBV12-4 to TRBJ1-4; no definite D call. The V and J ends lost 4 bases and 0 bases respectively, with 9 bases between them. This CDR3 region has 15 residues.

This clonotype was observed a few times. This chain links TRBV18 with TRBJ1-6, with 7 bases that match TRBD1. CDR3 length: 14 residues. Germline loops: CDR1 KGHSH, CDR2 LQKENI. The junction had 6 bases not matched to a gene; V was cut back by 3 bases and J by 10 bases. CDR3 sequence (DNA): TGTGCCAGCTCACCGGGACAGTCAATCTCACCCCTCCACTTT. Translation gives CASSPGQSISPLHF.

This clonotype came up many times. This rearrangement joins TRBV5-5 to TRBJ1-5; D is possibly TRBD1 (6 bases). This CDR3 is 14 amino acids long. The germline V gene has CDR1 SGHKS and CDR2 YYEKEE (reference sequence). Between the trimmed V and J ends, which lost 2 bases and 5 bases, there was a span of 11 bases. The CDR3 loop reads CASSFGTSYQPQHF. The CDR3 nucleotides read TGTGCCAGCAGCTTTGGGACAAGTTATCAGCCCCAGCATTTT.

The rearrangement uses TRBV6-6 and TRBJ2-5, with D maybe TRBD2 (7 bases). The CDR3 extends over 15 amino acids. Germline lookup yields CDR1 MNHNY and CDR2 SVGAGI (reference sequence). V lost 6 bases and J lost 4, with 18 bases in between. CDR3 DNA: TGTGCCAGCAGCCCAGGGAGGGGGGGCCTAGAGACCCAGTACTTC. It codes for CASSPGRGGLETQYF.

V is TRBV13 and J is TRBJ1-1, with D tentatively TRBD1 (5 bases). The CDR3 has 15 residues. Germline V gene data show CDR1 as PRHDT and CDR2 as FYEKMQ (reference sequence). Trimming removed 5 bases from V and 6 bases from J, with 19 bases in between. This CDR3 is CASSRGDPPDPEAFF. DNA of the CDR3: TGTGCCAGCAGCCGGGGGGATCCCCCGGACCCTGAAGCTTTCTTT.

The CDR3 protein is CATAGTGVSYEQYV. Here the CDR3 DNA reads TGTGCCACCGCCGGGACAGGGGTATCCTACGAGCAGTACGTC. This rearrangement joins TRBV6-2 or TRBV6-3 to TRBJ2-7; 10 bases are a match to TRBD1. Germline V gives CDR1 MNHEY, CDR2 SVGEGT. This CDR3 contains 14 residues. Trimming removed 10 bases from V and 1 base from J; junction bases left unmatched: 7.

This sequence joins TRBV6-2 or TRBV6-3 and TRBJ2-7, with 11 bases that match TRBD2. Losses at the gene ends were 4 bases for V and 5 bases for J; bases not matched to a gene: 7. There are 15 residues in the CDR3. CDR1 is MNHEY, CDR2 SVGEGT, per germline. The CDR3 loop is CASSSGTSGSHEQYV. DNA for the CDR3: TGTGCCAGCAGTTCCGGGACTAGCGGTTCCCACGAGCAGTACGTC.

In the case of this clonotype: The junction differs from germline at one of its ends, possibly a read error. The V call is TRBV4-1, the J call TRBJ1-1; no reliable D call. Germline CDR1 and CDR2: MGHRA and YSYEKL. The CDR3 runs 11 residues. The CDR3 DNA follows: TGTGCCAGCAGCCAAGATTTAGAAGCTTTCTTT. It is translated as CASSQDLEAFF.

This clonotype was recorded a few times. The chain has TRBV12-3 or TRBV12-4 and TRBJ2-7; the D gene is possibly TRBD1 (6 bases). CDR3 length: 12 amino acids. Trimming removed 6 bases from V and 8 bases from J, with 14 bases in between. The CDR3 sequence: CASSPDGGQQYF. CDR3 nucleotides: TGTGCCAGCAGCCCCGATGGGGGCCAGCAGTACTTC.